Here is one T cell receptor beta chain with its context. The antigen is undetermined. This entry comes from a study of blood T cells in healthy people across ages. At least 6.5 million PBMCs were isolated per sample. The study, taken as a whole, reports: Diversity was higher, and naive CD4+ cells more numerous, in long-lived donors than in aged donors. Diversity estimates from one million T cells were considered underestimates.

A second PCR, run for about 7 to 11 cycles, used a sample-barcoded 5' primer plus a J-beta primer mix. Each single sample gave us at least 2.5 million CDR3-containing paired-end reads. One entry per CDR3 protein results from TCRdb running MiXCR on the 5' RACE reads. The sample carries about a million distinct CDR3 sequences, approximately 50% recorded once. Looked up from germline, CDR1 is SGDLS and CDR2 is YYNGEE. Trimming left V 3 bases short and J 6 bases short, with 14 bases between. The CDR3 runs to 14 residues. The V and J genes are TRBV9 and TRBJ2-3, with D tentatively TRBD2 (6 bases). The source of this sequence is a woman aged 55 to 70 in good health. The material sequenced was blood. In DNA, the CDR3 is TGTGCCAGCAGCGCTGGGGGAGGAATGGATACGCAGTATTTT. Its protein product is CASSAGGGMDTQYF.